This T cell receptor beta chain derives from a study of spatial heterogeneity in lung cancer. Broader study findings: Tumor TCRs that were ubiquitous and expanded showed up in blood more at resection than follow-up.

V gave up 0 bases and J gave up 5 bases, with 21 bases separating them. The CDR3 is 18 residues long. This clonotype occurred many times. Its antigen is as yet unknown. Time point reported: sample taken at primary tumor resection. Donation came from around 72 patients with untreated early-stage non-small cell lung cancer. Whole RNA from tumor, nontumor lung or frozen PBMC was sequenced unsorted. TCRdb ran MiXCR on the 5' RACE reads and lists one entry per CDR3 protein. Among about 21,000 distinct CDR3 sequences listed, approximately 4.2% were seen once. This material consisted of PBMCs, taken at surgery. This clonotype originated in a male donor with early-stage non-small cell lung cancer. J is TRBJ1-5 and V is TRBV5-3, with D maybe TRBD1 (5 bases). TRBV5-3 has ORF status, its function being uncertain. CDR3 nucleotides: TGTGCCAGAAGCTTGGCTCCCCAGGGACGGACCCGCCATCAGCCCCAGCATTTT. Translated, it gives CARSLAPQGRTRHQPQHF.